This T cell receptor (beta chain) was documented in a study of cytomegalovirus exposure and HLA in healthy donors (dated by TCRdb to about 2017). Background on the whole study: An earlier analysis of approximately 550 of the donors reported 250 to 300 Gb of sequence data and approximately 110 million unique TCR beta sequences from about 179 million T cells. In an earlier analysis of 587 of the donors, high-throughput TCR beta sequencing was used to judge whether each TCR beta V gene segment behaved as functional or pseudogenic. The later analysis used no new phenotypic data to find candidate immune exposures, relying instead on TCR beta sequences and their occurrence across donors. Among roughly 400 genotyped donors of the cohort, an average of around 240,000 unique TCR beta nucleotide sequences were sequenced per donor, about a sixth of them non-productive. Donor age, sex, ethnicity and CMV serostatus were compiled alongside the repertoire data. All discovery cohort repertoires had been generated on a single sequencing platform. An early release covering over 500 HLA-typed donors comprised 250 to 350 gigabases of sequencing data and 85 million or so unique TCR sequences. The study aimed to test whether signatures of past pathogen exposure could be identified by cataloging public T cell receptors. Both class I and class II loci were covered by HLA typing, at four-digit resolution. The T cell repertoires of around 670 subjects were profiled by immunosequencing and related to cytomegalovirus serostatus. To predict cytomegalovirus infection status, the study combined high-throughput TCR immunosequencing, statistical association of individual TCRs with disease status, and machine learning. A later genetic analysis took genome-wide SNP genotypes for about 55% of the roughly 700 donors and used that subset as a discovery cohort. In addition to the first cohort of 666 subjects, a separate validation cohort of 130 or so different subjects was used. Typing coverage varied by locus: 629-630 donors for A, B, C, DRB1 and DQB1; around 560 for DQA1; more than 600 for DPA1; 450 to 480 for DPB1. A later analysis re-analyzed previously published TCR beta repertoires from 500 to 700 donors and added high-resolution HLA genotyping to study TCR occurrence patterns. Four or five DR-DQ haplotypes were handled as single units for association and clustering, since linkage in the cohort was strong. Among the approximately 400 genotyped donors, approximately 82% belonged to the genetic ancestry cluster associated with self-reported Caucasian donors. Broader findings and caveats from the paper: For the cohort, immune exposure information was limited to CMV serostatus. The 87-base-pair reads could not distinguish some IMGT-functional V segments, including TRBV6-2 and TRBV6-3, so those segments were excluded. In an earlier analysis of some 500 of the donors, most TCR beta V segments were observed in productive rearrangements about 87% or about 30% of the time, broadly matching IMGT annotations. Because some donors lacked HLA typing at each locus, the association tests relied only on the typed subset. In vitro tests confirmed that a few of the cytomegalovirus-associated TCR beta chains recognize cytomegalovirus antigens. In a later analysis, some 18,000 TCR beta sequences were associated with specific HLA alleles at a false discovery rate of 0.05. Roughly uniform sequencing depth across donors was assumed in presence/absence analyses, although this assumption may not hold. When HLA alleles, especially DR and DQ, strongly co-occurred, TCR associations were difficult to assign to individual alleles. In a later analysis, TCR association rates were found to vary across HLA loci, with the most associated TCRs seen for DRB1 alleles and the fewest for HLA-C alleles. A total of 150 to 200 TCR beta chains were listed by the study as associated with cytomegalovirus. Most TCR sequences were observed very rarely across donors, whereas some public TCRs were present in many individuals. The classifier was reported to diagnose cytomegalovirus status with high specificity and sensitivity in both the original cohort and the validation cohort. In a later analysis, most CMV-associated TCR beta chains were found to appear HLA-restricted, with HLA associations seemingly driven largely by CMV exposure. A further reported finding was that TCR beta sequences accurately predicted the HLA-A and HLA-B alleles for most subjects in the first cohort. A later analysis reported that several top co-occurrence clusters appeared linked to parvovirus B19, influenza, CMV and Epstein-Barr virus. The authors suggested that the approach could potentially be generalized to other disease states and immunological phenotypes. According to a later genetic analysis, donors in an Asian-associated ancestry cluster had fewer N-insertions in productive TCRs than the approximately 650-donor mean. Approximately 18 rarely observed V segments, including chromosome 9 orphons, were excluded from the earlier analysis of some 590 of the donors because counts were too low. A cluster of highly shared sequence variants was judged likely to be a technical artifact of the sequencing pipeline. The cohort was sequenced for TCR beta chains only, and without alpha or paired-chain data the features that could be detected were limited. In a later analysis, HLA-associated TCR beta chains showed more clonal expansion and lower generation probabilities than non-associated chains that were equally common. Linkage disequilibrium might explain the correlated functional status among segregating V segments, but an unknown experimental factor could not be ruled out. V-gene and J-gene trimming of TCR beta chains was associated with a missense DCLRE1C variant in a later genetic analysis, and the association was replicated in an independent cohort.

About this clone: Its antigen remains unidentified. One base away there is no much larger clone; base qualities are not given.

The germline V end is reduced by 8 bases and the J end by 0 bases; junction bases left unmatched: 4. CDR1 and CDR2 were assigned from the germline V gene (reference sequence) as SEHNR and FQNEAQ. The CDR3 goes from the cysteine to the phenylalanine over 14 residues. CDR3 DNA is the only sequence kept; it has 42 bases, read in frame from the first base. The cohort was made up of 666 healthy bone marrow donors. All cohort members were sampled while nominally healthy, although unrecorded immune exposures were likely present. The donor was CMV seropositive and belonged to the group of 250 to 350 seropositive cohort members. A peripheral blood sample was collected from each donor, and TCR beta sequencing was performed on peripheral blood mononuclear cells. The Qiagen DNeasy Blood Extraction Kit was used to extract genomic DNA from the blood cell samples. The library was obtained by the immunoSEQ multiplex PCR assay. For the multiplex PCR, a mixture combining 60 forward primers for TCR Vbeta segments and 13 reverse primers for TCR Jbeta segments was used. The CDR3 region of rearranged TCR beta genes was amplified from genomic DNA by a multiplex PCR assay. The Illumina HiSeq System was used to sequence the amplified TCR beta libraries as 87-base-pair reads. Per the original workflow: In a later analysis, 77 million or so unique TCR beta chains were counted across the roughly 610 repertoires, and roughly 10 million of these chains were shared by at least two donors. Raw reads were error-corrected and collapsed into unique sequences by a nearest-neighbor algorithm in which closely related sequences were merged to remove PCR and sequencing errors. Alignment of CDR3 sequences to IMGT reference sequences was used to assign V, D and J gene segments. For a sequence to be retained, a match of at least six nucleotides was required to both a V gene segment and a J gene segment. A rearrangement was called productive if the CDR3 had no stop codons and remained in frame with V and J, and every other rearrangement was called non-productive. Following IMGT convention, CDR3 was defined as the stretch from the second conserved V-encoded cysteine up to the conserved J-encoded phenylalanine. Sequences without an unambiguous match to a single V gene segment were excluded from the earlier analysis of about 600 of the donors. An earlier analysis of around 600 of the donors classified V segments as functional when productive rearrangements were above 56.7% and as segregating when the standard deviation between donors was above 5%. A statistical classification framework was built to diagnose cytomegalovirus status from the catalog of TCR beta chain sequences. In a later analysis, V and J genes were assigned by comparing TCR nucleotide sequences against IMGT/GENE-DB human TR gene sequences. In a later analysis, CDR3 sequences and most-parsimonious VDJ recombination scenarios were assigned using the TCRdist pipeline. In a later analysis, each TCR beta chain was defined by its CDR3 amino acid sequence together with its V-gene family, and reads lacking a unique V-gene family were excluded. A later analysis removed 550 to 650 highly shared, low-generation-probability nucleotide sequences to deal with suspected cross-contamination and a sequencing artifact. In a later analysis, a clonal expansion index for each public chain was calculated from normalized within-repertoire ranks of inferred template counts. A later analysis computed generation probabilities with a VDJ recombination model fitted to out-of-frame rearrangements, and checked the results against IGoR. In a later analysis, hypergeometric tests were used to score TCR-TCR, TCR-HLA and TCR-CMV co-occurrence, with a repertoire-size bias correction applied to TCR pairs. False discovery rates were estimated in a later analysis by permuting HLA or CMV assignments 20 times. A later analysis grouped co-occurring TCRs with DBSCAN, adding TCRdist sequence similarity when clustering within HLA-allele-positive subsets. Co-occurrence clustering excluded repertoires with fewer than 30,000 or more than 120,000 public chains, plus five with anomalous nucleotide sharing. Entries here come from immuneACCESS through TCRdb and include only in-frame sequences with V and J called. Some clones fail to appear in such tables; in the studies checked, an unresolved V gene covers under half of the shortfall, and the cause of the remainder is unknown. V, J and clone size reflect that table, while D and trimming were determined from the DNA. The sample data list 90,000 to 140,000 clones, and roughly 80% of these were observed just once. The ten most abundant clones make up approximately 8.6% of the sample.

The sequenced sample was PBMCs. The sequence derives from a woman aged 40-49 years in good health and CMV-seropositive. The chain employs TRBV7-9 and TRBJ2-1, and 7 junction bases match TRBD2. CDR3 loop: CASARGSSYNEQFF. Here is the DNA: TGTGCCAGCGCGCGGGGGAGCTCCTACAATGAGCAGTTCTTC.